A selection of T cell receptor beta chains follows, all from one sample in a study of tumor and adjacent non-tumor tissue in lung cancer. TCRdb called the multiplex PCR reads again in MiXCR, with one record for every CDR3 protein. The sample holds over 40,000 distinct CDR3 sequences; about 70% are singletons and the top ten take 20% to 30%. The sample consisted of distant non-tumor lung tissue. These receptors were taken from a woman aged 60-75 years with non-small cell lung cancer. The CDR3 runs from the conserved cysteine through the conserved F or W. D genes are given only for firm matches. Expanded clones get a size class; other rows say once, few or many, or leave the size out.

D gene: -; clone size: once; J gene: TRBJ1-6; V gene: TRBV14; CDR3 DNA: TGTGCCAGTAGCCAAGGAAAGACATGGGGAGGCAATTCACCCCTCCACTTT; CDR3 protein: CASSQGKTWGGNSPLHF
D gene: TRBD1; clone size: -; J gene: TRBJ2-2; V gene: TRBV12-3/TRBV12-4; CDR3 DNA: TGTGCTAGCAGGGGCAGGGGGCCAAACACCGGGGAGCTGCTTTTT; CDR3 protein: CASRGRGPNTGELLF
D gene: -; clone size: -; J gene: TRBJ2-6; V gene: TRBV4-3; CDR3 DNA: TGCGCCAGCGGCCAAGAACGCGGGGCCAAGGTCCTGACTTTC; CDR3 protein: CASGQERGAKVLTF
D gene: -; clone size: few; J gene: TRBJ2-2; V gene: TRBV6-2/TRBV6-3; CDR3 DNA: TGTACTAGTAGTTACACCCAACAGAGGGCCAACACCGGGGAGCTGTTTTTT; CDR3 protein: CTSSYTQQRANTGELFF
D gene: -; clone size: few; J gene: TRBJ2-1; V gene: TRBV29-1; CDR3 DNA: TGCAACGCTGATCATCTAGCGCTCGATGAGCAGTTCTTC; CDR3 protein: CNADHLALDEQFF
D gene: -; clone size: few; J gene: TRBJ2-3; V gene: TRBV12-3/TRBV12-4; CDR3 DNA: TGTACCAGCAGTCATCGGGACGGTAGCACAGATACGCAGTATTTT; CDR3 protein: CTSSHRDGSTDTQYF
D gene: -; clone size: -; J gene: TRBJ2-7; V gene: TRBV11-3; CDR3 DNA: TGTGCTAGCAGTGTCGAGGGATACGAGGAGTACTTC; CDR3 protein: CASSVEGYEEYF
D gene: -; clone size: -; J gene: TRBJ2-6; V gene: TRBV4-3; CDR3 DNA: TGCGCCAGCAGCCAAGGTATTGGGGCCAACCTCCTGACTTTC; CDR3 protein: CASSQGIGANLLTF
D gene: TRBD1; clone size: few; J gene: TRBJ1-4; V gene: TRBV11-2; CDR3 DNA: TGCGCCAGCAGCTTAGTGGGACAGGGGGTCCGTGATGAAAAACTGTTTTTT; CDR3 protein: CASSLVGQGVRDEKLFF
D gene: TRBD2; clone size: -; J gene: TRBJ2-1; V gene: TRBV5-6; CDR3 DNA: TGTGCCAGCAGCTTGTCTAGCGGGGGGAGATACTACAATGAGCAGTTCTTC; CDR3 protein: CASSLSSGGRYYNEQFF
D gene: -; clone size: -; J gene: TRBJ1-2; V gene: TRBV20-1; CDR3 DNA: TGCAGTGCTAGAGATCTCACAGGGTCGCTTTATGGCTACGCCTTC; CDR3 protein: CSARDLTGSLYGYAF
D gene: -; clone size: -; J gene: TRBJ2-3; V gene: TRBV14; CDR3 DNA: TGTGCCAGCAGCCAACCCCCGGGGCTATCGGGGAGGATAGATACGCAGTATTTT; CDR3 protein: CASSQPPGLSGRIDTQYF
D gene: -; clone size: many; J gene: TRBJ2-1; V gene: TRBV5-1; CDR3 DNA: TGCGCCAGCAGCTTGGTGTCGAGCGGCTACAATGAGCAGTTCTTC; CDR3 protein: CASSLVSSGYNEQFF
D gene: TRBD2; clone size: -; J gene: TRBJ2-7; V gene: TRBV29-1; CDR3 DNA: TGCAGCGCCACGGGACTAGGGGACGAGCATTACTTC; CDR3 protein: CSATGLGDEHYF
D gene: TRBD1; clone size: many; J gene: TRBJ1-5; V gene: TRBV20-1; CDR3 DNA: TGCAGTGCTAGAGACCAGGGGGGCGGAGGGCAGCCCCAGCATTTT; CDR3 protein: CSARDQGGGGQPQHF
D gene: TRBD2; clone size: -; J gene: TRBJ2-7; V gene: TRBV29-1; CDR3 DNA: TGCAGCGTTGAAATCGCTAGCGGGAGGTTTACTGCTGAGCAGTACTTC; CDR3 protein: CSVEIASGRFTAEQYF
D gene: -; clone size: -; J gene: TRBJ2-1; V gene: TRBV4-3; CDR3 DNA: TGCGCCAGCAGCCAAGAGAATCCCGAGGCTACCTACTACAATGAGCAGTTCTTC; CDR3 protein: CASSQENPEATYYNEQFF
D gene: -; clone size: -; J gene: TRBJ2-1; V gene: TRBV6-2/TRBV6-3; CDR3 DNA: TGTGCAAGCAGTGCCCCGTTATACTTCAATGAGCAGTTCTTC; CDR3 protein: CASSAPLYFNEQFF
D gene: TRBD1; clone size: -; J gene: TRBJ1-5; V gene: TRBV12-3/TRBV12-4; CDR3 DNA: TGTGCCAGCTGCCTAGGGACAGGGGTGGGCAATCAGTCCCAGCATTTT; CDR3 protein: CASCLGTGVGNQSQHF
D gene: TRBD1; clone size: -; J gene: TRBJ1-1; V gene: TRBV11-2; CDR3 DNA: TGTGCCAGCAGACATGGGGACAGGGCCATGAACACTGAAGCTTTCTTT; CDR3 protein: CASRHGDRAMNTEAFF
D gene: -; clone size: -; J gene: TRBJ1-1; V gene: TRBV6-2/TRBV6-3; CDR3 DNA: TGTGCCAGCAGCCCCGGGGAGACTACCACTAAAGCTTTCTTT; CDR3 protein: CASSPGETTTKAFF
D gene: -; clone size: -; J gene: TRBJ1-1; V gene: TRBV6-2/TRBV6-3; CDR3 DNA: TGTGCCAGCAGTTACCCTACACGGAAAACTGAAGCCTTCTTT; CDR3 protein: CASSYPTRKTEAFF
D gene: -; clone size: medium-sized; J gene: TRBJ1-2; V gene: TRBV4-3; CDR3 DNA: TGCGCCAGCAGCCAAAAAGCTAACTATGGCTACACCTTC; CDR3 protein: CASSQKANYGYTF
D gene: TRBD1; clone size: -; J gene: TRBJ1-4; V gene: TRBV4-1; CDR3 DNA: TGCACCAGTAGCCAGACAGGGACAACTAATGAAAAACTGTTTTTT; CDR3 protein: CTSSQTGTTNEKLFF
D gene: TRBD1; clone size: -; J gene: TRBJ2-7; V gene: TRBV28; CDR3 DNA: TGTGCCAGCAGTTTCCGGGACAGGTGGACCTACGAGCAGTACTTC; CDR3 protein: CASSFRDRWTYEQYF
D gene: TRBD1; clone size: once; J gene: TRBJ2-6; V gene: TRBV20-1; CDR3 DNA: TGCAGTGCTAGAAGGAGAACAGGGGGCATATCTGGGGCCAACGTCCTGACTTTC; CDR3 protein: CSARRRTGGISGANVLTF
D gene: -; clone size: -; J gene: TRBJ1-4; V gene: TRBV12-3/TRBV12-4; CDR3 DNA: TGTGCCAGCAATCCCTCGGGCCCCGGAAAACTGTTTTTT; CDR3 protein: CASNPSGPGKLFF
D gene: TRBD2; clone size: few; J gene: TRBJ2-3; V gene: TRBV12-3/TRBV12-4; CDR3 DNA: TGTGCCAGTAGTTTTAAGGCCTCTTTTGGTATGCGGGAGGGCAAAGATACGCAGTATTTT; CDR3 protein: CASSFKASFGMREGKDTQYF
D gene: -; clone size: -; J gene: TRBJ1-6; V gene: TRBV7-3; CDR3 DNA: TGTGCCAGCAACCTCGGACTGACGAATTCACCCCTCCACTTT; CDR3 protein: CASNLGLTNSPLHF
D gene: -; clone size: -; J gene: TRBJ2-7; V gene: TRBV6-2/TRBV6-3; CDR3 DNA: TGTGCCAGACTACGCGCGACAGCATACGAGCAGTACTTC; CDR3 protein: CARLRATAYEQYF
D gene: -; clone size: -; J gene: TRBJ2-7; V gene: TRBV6-5; CDR3 DNA: TGTGCCAGCAGTAGACCTGGGGCGGGGACCTACGAGCAGTATTTC; CDR3 protein: CASSRPGAGTYEQYF
D gene: -; clone size: -; J gene: TRBJ2-6; V gene: TRBV11-2; CDR3 DNA: TGTGTCAGCAGCAACCAGTCTGGAGCCAACGTCCTGACTTTC; CDR3 protein: CVSSNQSGANVLTF
D gene: -; clone size: -; J gene: TRBJ1-1; V gene: TRBV12-3/TRBV12-4; CDR3 DNA: TGTGTCAGCAGGCACGATAGTTCGGGCGGCACTGAAGCTTTCTTT; CDR3 protein: CVSRHDSSGGTEAFF
D gene: TRBD1; clone size: -; J gene: TRBJ2-1; V gene: TRBV28; CDR3 DNA: TGTACCAGCAGTCGGACAGGGGGATACAATGAGCAGTTCTTC; CDR3 protein: CTSSRTGGYNEQFF
D gene: TRBD2; clone size: many; J gene: TRBJ2-3; V gene: TRBV20-1; CDR3 DNA: TGCAGTGCTGAGGGGCTAGCGGGGCTTTCTAGCACAGATACGCAGTATTTT; CDR3 protein: CSAEGLAGLSSTDTQYF
D gene: TRBD1; clone size: -; J gene: TRBJ1-2; V gene: TRBV6-6; CDR3 DNA: TGTGTCAGTAGCCCCAGGCTGGGACAGTCCTATGGCTACACCTTC; CDR3 protein: CVSSPRLGQSYGYTF
D gene: -; clone size: -; J gene: TRBJ2-2; V gene: TRBV6-5; CDR3 DNA: TGTGCCAGCAGTTATAGGATCGGGGAGCTGTTTTTT; CDR3 protein: CASSYRIGELFF
D gene: TRBD2; clone size: many; J gene: TRBJ2-1; V gene: TRBV28; CDR3 DNA: TGTGCCAGCGGGCCCTACGGGACTAGCTTAAATGAGCAGTTCTTC; CDR3 protein: CASGPYGTSLNEQFF
D gene: -; clone size: -; J gene: TRBJ2-4; V gene: TRBV29-1; CDR3 DNA: TGCAGCGTTACCAGGAGGCTGAACATTCAGCAGTTC; CDR3 protein: CSVTRRLNIQQF
D gene: -; clone size: -; J gene: TRBJ2-7; V gene: TRBV6-2/TRBV6-3; CDR3 DNA: TGTGCCAGCAGATACTCCGACAGGAGTACCTACGAGCAATACTTC; CDR3 protein: CASRYSDRSTYEQYF
D gene: -; clone size: -; J gene: TRBJ2-1; V gene: TRBV6-2/TRBV6-3; CDR3 DNA: TGTGCCAGCACTTACTCCATGCAGCCTCGGGTCAATGAGCAGGTCTTC; CDR3 protein: CASTYSMQPRVNEQVF
D gene: TRBD2; clone size: -; J gene: TRBJ2-1; V gene: TRBV6-2/TRBV6-3; CDR3 DNA: TGTGCCAGCATCGATAGCGGGAATAAGGAGCAGTTCTTC; CDR3 protein: CASIDSGNKEQFF
D gene: -; clone size: -; J gene: TRBJ2-7; V gene: TRBV4-2; CDR3 DNA: TGTGCCAGCATTCAGGAGGAGGCAGGCCTCTACGAGCAATACTTC; CDR3 protein: CASIQEEAGLYEQYF
D gene: -; clone size: few; J gene: TRBJ1-1; V gene: TRBV6-6; CDR3 DNA: TGTGCCGGCAGCGCGGAGGGGGACACTGAAGCTTTCTTT; CDR3 protein: CAGSAEGDTEAFF
D gene: -; clone size: -; J gene: TRBJ1-2; V gene: TRBV28; CDR3 DNA: TGTGCCAGCAGTTCGGATATCTCGGGGGCGCGAGGCTACACCTTC; CDR3 protein: CASSSDISGARGYTF
D gene: -; clone size: once; J gene: TRBJ2-5; V gene: TRBV11-2; CDR3 DNA: TGTGTCAGCAGCTTAGGTTTCAGGGTAGAGACCCAGTACTTC; CDR3 protein: CVSSLGFRVETQYF
D gene: TRBD2; clone size: -; J gene: TRBJ2-3; V gene: TRBV4-3; CDR3 DNA: TGCGCCAGCAGCCAAGGGAGTAGCGGGGCTAATACGCAGTATTTT; CDR3 protein: CASSQGSSGANTQYF
D gene: -; clone size: -; J gene: TRBJ2-6; V gene: TRBV12-3/TRBV12-4; CDR3 DNA: TGTGCCAGCAGTGGCGTGCGAGTATCCGGGGCCAACGTCCCGACTTTC; CDR3 protein: CASSGVRVSGANVPTF
D gene: -; clone size: -; J gene: TRBJ2-3; V gene: TRBV12-3/TRBV12-4; CDR3 DNA: TGTGCCAGCAGTTCAGCCGGGTCAGGGGCGACAGATACACAGTATTTT; CDR3 protein: CASSSAGSGATDTQYF
D gene: -; clone size: -; J gene: TRBJ1-5; V gene: TRBV19; CDR3 DNA: TGTGCCAGTAGCTGGGGCAGATATCAGCCCCAGCATTTT; CDR3 protein: CASSWGRYQPQHF
D gene: -; clone size: -; J gene: TRBJ2-5; V gene: TRBV20-1; CDR3 DNA: TGCAGTGCTCAACTAGTGGGGGTGGAGGCCCAGTACTTC; CDR3 protein: CSAQLVGVEAQYF
D gene: TRBD2; clone size: -; J gene: TRBJ2-3; V gene: TRBV5-4; CDR3 DNA: TGTACCAGCAGCTTGGTGTTAGGCCTAGCGGGAGAAACGCAGTATTTT; CDR3 protein: CTSSLVLGLAGETQYF
D gene: -; clone size: -; J gene: TRBJ1-3; V gene: TRBV20-1; CDR3 DNA: TGCAGTGCTAGAGATCTCCACGCAGGAGGGTCCGGAAACACCATATATTTT; CDR3 protein: CSARDLHAGGSGNTIYF
D gene: -; clone size: many; J gene: TRBJ2-7; V gene: TRBV6-5; CDR3 DNA: TGTGCCAGCAGTTACCGTGGAGTCCACGAGCAGTACTTC; CDR3 protein: CASSYRGVHEQYF
D gene: -; clone size: -; J gene: TRBJ1-1; V gene: TRBV11-3; CDR3 DNA: TGTGCCAGCAGCTTGGGACCGCTGAACACTGAAGCTTTCTTC; CDR3 protein: CASSLGPLNTEAFF